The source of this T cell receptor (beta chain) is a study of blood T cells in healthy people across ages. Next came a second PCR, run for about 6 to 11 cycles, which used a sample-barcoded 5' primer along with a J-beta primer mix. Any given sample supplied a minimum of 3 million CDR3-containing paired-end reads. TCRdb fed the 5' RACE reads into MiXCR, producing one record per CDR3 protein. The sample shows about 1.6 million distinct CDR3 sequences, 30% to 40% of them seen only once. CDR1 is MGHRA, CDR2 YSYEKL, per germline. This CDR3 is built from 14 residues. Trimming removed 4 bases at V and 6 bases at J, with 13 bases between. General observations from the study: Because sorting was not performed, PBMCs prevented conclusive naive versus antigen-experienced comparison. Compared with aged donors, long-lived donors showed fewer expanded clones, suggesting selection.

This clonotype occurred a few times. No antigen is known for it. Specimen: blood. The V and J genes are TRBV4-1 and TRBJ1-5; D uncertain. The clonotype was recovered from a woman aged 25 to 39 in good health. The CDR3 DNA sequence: TGCGCCAGCAGCCGCCCCGGTATGGGTCAGCCCCAGCATTTT. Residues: CASSRPGMGQPQHF.